Following are 9 T cell receptor beta chains from one sample sequenced in a study of OX40 agonist ivuxolimab in advanced cancers. Repertoires were generated with immunoSEQ multiplex PCR, while TCRdb's copy carries only in-frame clones and drops some. Of about 100,000 clones listed, more than 75% are singletons. Sequencing used CD4+ or CD8+ T cells sorted from blood, obtained in a trial of the OX40 agonist ivuxolimab. Receptors originate from an adult with an advanced solid tumor such as melanoma, head and neck, liver or kidney cancer.

V and J are TRBV5-6 and TRBJ2-3; 9 positions match TRBD2. In germline, CDR1 is SGHDT, CDR2 YYEEEE. The V gene end was trimmed by 4 bases and the J gene end by 3 bases; junction bases not matched to a gene: 3. This CDR3 is 14 amino acids long. DNA of the CDR3: TGTGCCAGCAGCCCGGGACTAGCAACAGATACGCAGTATTTT. This sequence encodes CASSPGLATDTQYF.

The chain recombines TRBV6-5 with TRBJ1-6, with D unresolved. V lost 2 bases and J lost 6, with 8 bases in between. The CDR3 runs to 14 residues. The germline V gene has CDR1 MNHEY and CDR2 SVGAGI. The CDR3 DNA reads TGTGCCAGCAGTTACAGGCGGCCTAATTCACCCCTCCACTTT. Amino acids: CASSYRRPNSPLHF.

The V gene is TRBV7-3, the J gene TRBJ2-7, with D perhaps being TRBD1 or TRBD2 (5 bases each). Germline CDR1 is SGHTA and CDR2 is FQGTGA. This CDR3 is 19 amino acids long. V was shortened by 2 bases and J by 1 base, with 24 bases between the two germline ends. In nucleotides, the CDR3 is TGTGCCAGCAGCTTAGCCATAACGTCCCGGGACGGAGGTTCCTACGAGCAGTACTTC. It encodes CASSLAITSRDGGSYEQYF.

The chain employs TRBV7-2 and TRBJ2-5; unclear D gene. Per the germline V gene, CDR1 is SGHTA and CDR2 is FQGNSA. Trimming pared 2 bases from V and 1 base from J, leaving 2 bases between. The CDR3 extends over 12 amino acids. The chain's CDR3 is CASSLTQETQYF. The CDR3 DNA sequence: TGTGCCAGCAGCTTAACCCAAGAGACCCAGTACTTC.

This chain links TRBV28 with TRBJ2-2; 10 bases are shared with TRBD1. Germline CDR1 is MDHEN and CDR2 is SYDVKM. This CDR3 contains 16 residues. The junction had 10 bases not matched to a gene; V was cut back by 6 bases and J by 6 bases. CDR3 protein: CASSTTGQGFPGELFF. The CDR3 DNA is TGTGCCAGCAGCACAACGGGACAGGGGTTCCCCGGGGAGCTGTTTTTT.

V is TRBV10-3 and J is TRBJ1-3; maybe TRBD1 (5 bases). CDR1 and CDR2 (germline): ENHRY, SYGVKD. There are 15 residues in the CDR3. V dropped 4 bases and J dropped 2 bases, with 12 bases sitting between them. DNA for the CDR3: TGTGCCATCAGTGCAGGGTATGCGGCTGGAAACACCATATATTTT. This translates into CAISAGYAAGNTIYF.

A single count supports this clone. This chain links TRBV14 with TRBJ2-1, with 8 bases that match TRBD2. Germline CDR1 and CDR2: SGHDN and FVKESK. Unmatched junction bases numbered 6, after V lost 6 bases and J lost 5 bases. The CDR3 covers 14 residues. The CDR3 bases are TGTGCCAGCAGGCGATCGGGACTAGACAATGAGCAGTTCTTC. As protein: CASRRSGLDNEQFF.

The chain couples TRBV27 to TRBJ2-3, with no clear D. CDR3 size: 12 residues. In germline, CDR1 is MNHEY, CDR2 SMNVEV (reference sequence). The V gene lost 5 bases and the J gene lost 7 bases, with 10 bases spanning the gap. The CDR3 spells CASSDPGYTQYF. CDR3 bases: TGTGCCAGCAGTGACCCCGGATATACGCAGTATTTT.

The genes are TRBV6-5 and TRBJ1-1; possibly TRBD1 for D (5 bases). This CDR3 comprises 14 residues. CDR1 MNHEY and CDR2 SVGAGI come from the germline V gene. V was clipped by 2 bases and J by 0 bases, with 7 bases between them. The CDR3 region has the DNA TGTGCCAGCAGTTACGACAGACTGAACACTGAAGCTTTCTTT. This translates into CASSYDRLNTEAFF.